This T cell receptor (beta chain) was sequenced for a study of blood T cells in healthy people across ages. This clonotype was seen once. Its antigen is currently unknown. A much larger clone lies a single base off, so this may be a read error. Study-level findings and limits: Samples with more naive T cells showed higher observed beta diversity. Naive CD4+ cell counts and diversity both ran higher in long-lived than in aged donors.

A J-beta primer mix and a sample-barcoded 5' primer were used in a second PCR of roughly 7 to 12 cycles. MiXCR, applied by TCRdb to the 5' RACE reads, yields one record per CDR3 protein. The profile covers 650,000 to 1,000,000 distinct CDR3 sequences, with about 42% appearing a single time and approximately 18% taken by the ten largest. Germline V lookup: CDR1 LGHNA, CDR2 YSLEER. This CDR3 comprises 15 residues. What was sequenced was blood. This chain uses TRBV4-3 with TRBJ2-1; the D gene is possibly TRBD1 (5 bases). This receptor was identified in a man aged 80 or over in good health. CDR3 sequence (DNA): TGCGCCAGCAGCCAAGACAGGGTCTCCTGCAATGAGCAGTTCTTC. Residues: CASSQDRVSCNEQFF.